The next 5 T cell receptor beta chains were all read from a single sample in a study of blood T cell repertoires in COVID-19. TCRdb's copy holds only in-frame clones and misses some; the assay was immunoSEQ multiplex PCR. There are about 330,000 clones in the sample; about 89% occur only once, and roughly 5.3% lies in the top ten. Sequencing was carried out using PBMCs or T cells enriched from blood (not recorded which). All receptors derive from a woman in her 30s who had recovered from COVID-19.

This clone came up once. The chain uses TRBV3-1 (or the pseudogene TRBV3-2) and TRBJ1-3; no clear D. V was trimmed by 1 base and J by 5 bases, leaving 9 bases between them. Germline CDR1 LGHDT, CDR2 YNNKEL (reference sequence). This CDR3 is built from 14 residues. The CDR3 here is CASSQVERRNTIYF. The CDR3, as DNA: TGTGCCAGCAGCCAAGTGGAGCGAAGAAACACCATATATTTT.

The chain couples TRBV7-9 to TRBJ1-1, with TRBD1 matching 11 bases. Per the germline V gene, CDR1 is SEHNR and CDR2 is FQNEAQ (reference sequence). The CDR3 sequence is 15 residues long. The V gene end was trimmed by 4 bases and the J gene end by 2 bases; junction bases not matched to a gene: 3. The CDR3, as DNA: TGTGCCAGCAGCTCCTGGACAGGGGGCAACACTGAAGCTTTCTTT. Translated, it gives CASSSWTGGNTEAFF.

Details on this clone: The missing conserved phenylalanine or tryptophan at the end of this CDR3 makes a read error likely. The DNA is omitted, as the CDR3 cannot be located on it reliably, and the CDR3 follows TCRdb's listing. The chain employs TRBV12-3 or TRBV12-4 and TRBJ2-7; the table's D call, TRBD1, was not checked against the DNA. The CDR3 length is 10 residues, termini included. The CDR3 loop reads CASSLATQVY.

This clone has just one count. This chain joins TRBV15 and TRBJ2-1; D possibly corresponds to TRBD2 (5 bases). Germline V gene sequence: CDR1 LNHNV, CDR2 YYDKDF (reference sequence). V lost 3 bases and J 0 bases, leaving 9 bases between the germline ends. This CDR3 comprises 15 residues. The CDR3 spells CATSRASHSYNEQFF. DNA of the CDR3: TGTGCCACCAGCAGGGCTAGCCACTCCTACAATGAGCAGTTCTTC.

V gene TRBV5-6 combines with J gene TRBJ2-7; D may be TRBD1 (6 bases). With 2 bases removed from V and 2 bases from J, the gap between germline ends came to 11 bases. The CDR3 is 14 amino acids. Germline V lookup: CDR1 SGHDT, CDR2 YYEEEE. In DNA form, the CDR3 reads TGTGCCAGCAGCTTACAGGGTGGGACCTACGAGCAGTACTTC. It is translated as CASSLQGGTYEQYF.